One sample yielded the 5 T cell receptor beta chains listed below, sequenced in a study of regulatory T cells in long-lasting Graves disease. Time point meaning: newly diagnosed GD, antithyroid drugs for less than 3 months. With RNA extracted from PBMCs as input, the TCR library was made. CDR3-region Arm-PCR and iRepertoire HTBI primers produced the TCR beta libraries. One entry per CDR3 protein, called by TCRdb with MiXCR from the multiplex PCR reads. The sample consists of approximately 210,000 distinct CDR3 sequences, about 16% of them appearing once. The sample consisted of peripheral blood mononuclear cells (PBMCs), taken at new diagnosis, from a patient treated with antithyroid drugs. Receptor source: a female donor with Graves disease.

This clonotype appeared a few times. This chain connects TRBV14 to TRBJ2-7, with 13 bases lining up with TRBD2. CDR1 and CDR2 (germline): SGHDN, FVKESK. The junction had 5 bases not matched to a gene; V was cut back by 3 bases and J by 3 bases. This CDR3 region has 16 residues. The CDR3 nucleotides are TGTGCCAGCAGCCACGCCGGGACTAGCGGGGTCTACGAGCAGTACTTC. It translates to CASSHAGTSGVYEQYF.

There are a few counts of this clonotype. The chain has TRBV10-1 and TRBJ1-1; D remains ambiguous. V was shortened by 3 bases and J by 8 bases, with 13 bases between the two germline ends. This CDR3 region has 13 residues. Germline assignment: CDR1 WNHNN and CDR2 SYGVQD (reference sequence). CDR3 in amino acids: CASSEWGASEAFF. The CDR3 DNA reads as TGCGCCAGCAGTGAATGGGGTGCGAGCGAAGCTTTCTTT.

Note on this clonotype: This could be a read error, since a much larger clone is one nucleotide away. The V and J genes are TRBV15 and TRBJ2-1, with D uncertain. The CDR3 loop spans 14 amino acids. Germline CDR1 reads LNHNV; CDR2 reads YYDKDF (reference sequence). CDR3 protein: CVTSRDRVASEQFF. CDR3 nucleotides: TGTGTCACCAGCAGAGATCGGGTGGCCTCCGAGCAGTTCTTC.

In its sample, this clonotype was seen many times. V usage is TRBV20-1 and J usage is TRBJ2-5; 7 positions match TRBD2. V shed 1 base and J 3 bases; nucleotides not matched to a gene: 8. The CDR3 length is 15 residues. Germline loops: CDR1 DFQATT, CDR2 SNEGSKA (reference sequence). CDR3 residues: CSARAPQGLEETQYF. The DNA for the CDR3 is TGCAGTGCTAGAGCGCCCCAAGGACTAGAAGAGACCCAGTACTTC.

This clonotype was recorded many times. The chain is built from TRBV2 and TRBJ1-5; TRBD1 is a possible D gene (6 bases). Trimming cost V 6 bases and J 2 bases, with 17 bases left between them. From germline, CDR1 is SNHLY and CDR2 FYNNEI. CDR3 length equals 16 residues. CDR3 in DNA: TGTGCCAGCAGCCAAGGGACATATGGGGGCAATCAGCCCCAGCATTTT. It is translated as CASSQGTYGGNQPQHF.